This entry is about one TCR beta chain. The antigen is undetermined. This sample's treatment: roughly 11-day PBMC culture with coronavirus spike peptide pools or control peptides (ViraFEST assay). The Oncomine TCR Beta short-read assay was applied to DNA of cultured CD4+ T cells. Cultured CD4+ T cells yielded the extracted genomic DNA. TCRdb reprocessed the PCR reads with MiXCR, giving one entry per CDR3 protein. The data contain under 15,000 distinct CDR3 sequences, over 35% of them seen just once; the ten biggest clones take up around 8%. With V trimmed by 0 bases and J by 5 bases, 6 bases remained unmatched. The germline gives CDR1 SGHTA, CDR2 FQGTGA. The length of the CDR3 is 16 residues. This specimen comes from a study of vaccination and CD4 T cells after COVID-19. Study in general: The study enrolled six male and four female convalescents, two of whom were Hispanic.

Study outcomes and limitations: In median terms, SARS-CoV-2-reactive clonotypes went from approximately 23 to 38, a nonsignificant rise.

The clonotype was recovered from a human donor who had recovered from COVID-19. V is TRBV7-3 and J is TRBJ1-2; 10 nucleotides match TRBD1. This specimen consisted of CD4+ T cells from blood, cultured in vitro, obtained after SARS-CoV-2 vaccination. This CDR3 is CASSLTGDRGGYGYTF. CDR3 coding DNA: TGTGCCAGCAGCTTAACGGGGGACAGGGGCGGGTATGGCTACACCTTC. The full variable domain, completed using reference TRBV7-3 and TRBJ1-2, is GAGVSQTPSNKVTEKGKYVELRCDPISGHTALYWYRQSLGQGPEFLIYFQGTGAADDSGLPNDRFFAVRPEGSVSTLKIQRTERGDSAVYLCASSLTGDRGGYGYTFGSGTRLTVV.